This TCR beta chain emerged from a study of beta chain features in type 1 diabetes. Overall study results and limits: It was among patients, rather than healthy donors, that naive, central memory and Treg TCRB repertoires appeared more similar. In every one of the four CD4+ subsets, TCRB CDR3s were moderately but significantly shorter in Type 1 diabetes patients.

Reverse transcribing all isolated RNA meant expressed TCRB transcripts were sequenced. Data came from immunoSEQ multiplex PCR; TCRdb stores just in-frame clones and leaves some out. The table has 150,000 to 200,000 clones, roughly 65% seen once; the top ten hold about 0.089%. Notes on this clone: Its specificity is not known.

Germline loops: CDR1 SGDLS, CDR2 YYNGEE. The CDR3 contains 13 residues. V was cut by 3 bases and J by 9 bases, with 13 bases left in between. Input material: naive CD4+ T cells from blood. This clonotype originated in a man aged 25-45 years with type 1 diabetes. J is TRBJ2-1 and V is TRBV9; no reliable D call. CDR3 in amino acids: CASSETPSGEQFF. The CDR3 DNA reads TGTGCCAGCAGCGAGACCCCGTCCGGTGAGCAGTTCTTC.